The next 11 T cell receptor beta chains were all read from a single sample in a study of blood T cell repertoires in COVID-19. TCRdb keeps only in-frame clones here, not all; method: immunoSEQ multiplex PCR. The table lists about 250,000 clones, about four fifths of them singletons, with about 4.5% in the top ten. The sequenced sample consisted of peripheral blood. The receptors were sampled from a man in his fifties or sixties with active or convalescent COVID-19.

The V call is TRBV5-5, the J call TRBJ1-4; tentative D call: TRBD1 (6 bases). Germline assignment: CDR1 SGHKS and CDR2 YYEKEE (reference sequence). The length of the CDR3 is 14 residues. Trimming cost V 5 bases and J 3 bases, with 11 bases left between them. The CDR3 reads CASRKTGANEKLFF. CDR3 sequence (DNA): TGTGCCAGCAGAAAGACAGGAGCTAATGAAAAACTGTTTTTT.

The V call is TRBV25-1, the J call TRBJ2-3; D not certain. The CDR3 sequence is 15 residues long. Germline V gene lookup returns CDR1 MGHDK and CDR2 SYGVNS. The germline V and J ends were trimmed by 5 bases and 6 bases, with 18 bases remaining between them. In DNA form, the CDR3 reads TGTGCCAGCAGTTCCCATGCCCCAATTGCGGATACGCAGTATTTT. This encodes CASSSHAPIADTQYF.

The CDR3 nucleotides read TGTGCCAGCAGCCACTCCGGACAGGGATCAGAGACCCAGTACTTC. Translating gives CASSHSGQGSETQYF. The chain is built from TRBV14 and TRBJ2-5, with 8 bases fitting TRBD1. CDR1 and CDR2 from the germline V gene are SGHDN and FVKESK. This CDR3 region has 15 residues. Trimming took 3 bases from V and 4 from J; bases not matched to a gene: 7.

This CDR3 reads CAWTPTPRTGGGYTF. The DNA for the CDR3 is TGTGCCTGGACCCCTACCCCCAGGACAGGGGGAGGCTACACCTTC. This chain joins TRBV30 and TRBJ1-2, with 10 bases fitting TRBD1. V lost 4 bases, J lost 8 bases, and 13 bases stayed unmatched. Per germline, CDR1 GTSNPN and CDR2 SVGIG (reference sequence). This CDR3 region has 15 residues.

This clone was counted a few times. The rearrangement links TRBV19 to TRBJ1-4; 7 bases are a match to TRBD1. This CDR3 has 14 residues. The trim removed 3 bases at V and 10 bases at J, leaving 8 bases unmatched. Per the germline V gene, CDR1 is LNHDA and CDR2 is SQIVND (reference sequence). The CDR3 loop is CASSIGQALGKLFF. Here the CDR3 DNA reads TGTGCCAGTAGTATCGGACAGGCCCTAGGAAAACTGTTTTTT.

This chain joins TRBV24-1 and TRBJ2-2; 8 positions match TRBD2. The length of the CDR3 is 16 residues. In germline, CDR1 is KGHDR, CDR2 SFDVKD. V gave up 4 bases and J gave up 6 bases; unmatched junction bases: 9. The CDR3 region has the DNA TGTGCCACCAGTGACCCACGGACTAGCCTTGCCGGGGAGCTGTTTTTT. Translating it yields CATSDPRTSLAGELFF.

This clone was detected only a few times. This rearrangement joins TRBV6-1 to TRBJ1-2, with a weak D call TRBD1 (5 bases). The CDR3 length is 13 residues. The germline V and J ends were trimmed by 3 bases and 10 bases, with 15 bases remaining between them. Germline V CDR1 and CDR2: MNHNS, SASEGT. CDR3 sequence reads: CASSDKGNLYYTF. CDR3 in DNA: TGTGCCAGCAGTGACAAGGGGAACCTTTACTACACCTTC.

The gene calls are TRBV11-2 and TRBJ2-5, with D unclear. CDR3 length: 14 residues. Germline CDR1 SGHAT, CDR2 FQNNGV. Between the trimmed V and J ends, which lost 0 bases and 5 bases, there was a span of 10 bases. The chain's CDR3 is CASSLDPSSETQYF. The CDR3 DNA sequence: TGTGCCAGCAGCTTAGACCCCTCCTCCGAGACCCAGTACTTC. Variable domain in full (rest from reference TRBV11-2 and TRBJ2-5): EAGVAQSPRYKIIEKRQSVAFWCNPISGHATLYWYQQILGQGPKLLIQFQNNGVVDDSQLPKDRFSAERLKGVDSTLKIQPAKLEDSAVYLCASSLDPSSETQYFGPGTRLLVL.

The chain is built from TRBV5-1 and TRBJ1-5; TRBD1 matches 7 bases. This CDR3 has 15 amino acids. Per germline, CDR1 SGHRS and CDR2 YFSETQ. The ends lost 0 bases at V and 3 bases at J; junction bases unmatched: 3. CDR3: CASSLEGGINQPQHF. The CDR3 DNA follows: TGCGCCAGCAGCTTGGAAGGGGGCATCAATCAGCCCCAGCATTTT.

The genes are TRBV20-1 and TRBJ2-1; 12 nucleotides match TRBD2. Germline trimming cut 3 bases from V and 7 bases from J; bases unmatched to any gene: 10. Germline assignment: CDR1 DFQATT and CDR2 SNEGSKA (reference sequence). The CDR3 length is 16 residues. The CDR3 DNA follows: TGCAGTGCTAGTAGGGCTAGCGGGGGGGTGTGGAATGAGCAGTTCTTC. Its protein product is CSASRASGGVWNEQFF.

This rearrangement joins TRBV9 to TRBJ2-3; TRBD2 agrees at 9 bases. With 4 bases clipped from V and 0 bases from J, the junction kept 3 bases outside the gene matches. The V gene's germline CDR1 is SGDLS and CDR2 YYNGEE. There are 15 residues in the CDR3. CDR3 DNA: TGTGCCAGCAGCAGTAGCGGGGGAAGCACAGATACGCAGTATTTT. Translated, it gives CASSSSGGSTDTQYF.